These 13 T cell receptor beta chains were all obtained from the same sample, sequenced in a study of vaccination effects on CD4 cells after COVID-19. Researchers isolated CD4+ T cells once approximately eleven days of culture had elapsed. Confirmation by PCR established that the person had SARS-CoV-2 infection between March and December 2020. Two-dose vaccination with either BNT162b2 or mRNA-1273 was given to the participants. Profiling relied on immunoSEQ multiplex PCR, and the TCRdb table lists in-frame clones only, not all of them. The sample holds some 31,000 clones, about 75% seen once. Their specific antigens are unknown. The sample here was CD4+ T cells from PBMCs cultured without peptide, taken after COVID-19 vaccination. These receptors originate from a human donor who had a prior SARS-CoV-2 infection.

This rearrangement joins TRBV2 to TRBJ1-4; D unclear. Germline values: CDR1 SNHLY, CDR2 FYNNEI. The CDR3 consists of 11 residues. V dropped 3 bases and J dropped 13 bases, with 9 bases sitting between them. The CDR3 spells CASSEEVGLFF. The CDR3 nucleotides read TGTGCCAGCAGTGAGGAGGTTGGACTGTTTTTT.

The gene calls are TRBV3-1 (or the pseudogene TRBV3-2) and TRBJ1-1, with D possibly matching TRBD1 (5 bases). The CDR3 is made up of 14 amino acids. V lost 4 bases and J 3 bases, leaving 12 bases between the germline ends. Germline V gene lookup returns CDR1 LGHDT and CDR2 YNNKEL (reference sequence). As DNA, the CDR3 is TGTGCCAGCAGCCCGGCGTGGGGGGACACTGAAGCTTTCTTT. Its translation is CASSPAWGDTEAFF.

This clone showed up just a few times. J is TRBJ2-3 and V is TRBV18; D may correspond to TRBD1 or TRBD2 (5 bases each). The CDR3 length is 15 residues. Per germline, CDR1 KGHSH and CDR2 LQKENI. The V gene lost 6 bases and the J gene lost 1 base, with 14 bases spanning the gap. The CDR3 protein is CASSALLGGTDTQYF. The CDR3 region has the DNA TGTGCCAGCTCGGCCCTACTAGGGGGCACAGATACGCAGTATTTT.

The chain links TRBV5-1 to TRBJ2-5; 10 bases are a match to TRBD1. This CDR3 region has 15 residues. Germline V CDR1 and CDR2: SGHRS, YFSETQ. Germline trimming cut 0 bases from V and 4 bases from J; bases unmatched to any gene: 3. As DNA, the CDR3 is TGCGCCAGCAGCTTGGGGGACAGGGGCCGAGAGACCCAGTACTTC. It translates to CASSLGDRGRETQYF.

In DNA form, the CDR3 reads TGTGCCAGCAGCCAAGAGGTGACTAGCGGGAGGCCAGATACGCAGTATTTT. This encodes CASSQEVTSGRPDTQYF. The J gene is TRBJ2-3, the V gene TRBV3-1 (or the pseudogene TRBV3-2), with 13 bases identical to TRBD2. V lost 0 bases to trimming and J lost 4 bases; unmatched junction nucleotides: 4. The CDR3 loop spans 17 amino acids. Per the germline V gene, CDR1 is LGHDT and CDR2 is YNNKEL (reference sequence).

In its sample, this clone was seen a few times. The chain carries TRBV13 and TRBJ2-7, with a possible D match to TRBD2 (5 bases). Trimming shortened V by 4 bases and J by 1 base, and 14 bases separated the two germline ends. The CDR3 runs 15 residues. The germline gives CDR1 PRHDT, CDR2 FYEKMQ (reference sequence). CDR3 sequence reads: CASSSEGLRSYEQYF. DNA of the CDR3: TGTGCCAGCAGCTCTGAGGGATTGCGATCCTACGAGCAGTACTTC.

The chain couples TRBV7-2 to TRBJ2-5; D not resolved. The V gene lost 5 bases and the J gene lost 2 bases, with 15 bases spanning the gap. Germline values: CDR1 SGHTA, CDR2 FQGNSA. The CDR3 is made up of 15 amino acids. The CDR3 reads CASSLIPLHQETQYF. Here the CDR3 DNA reads TGTGCCAGCAGCCTCATCCCCCTTCATCAAGAGACCCAGTACTTC.

This clone qualifies as medium-sized. The V and J genes are TRBV6-6 and TRBJ1-5; D gene uncertain. The V gene's germline CDR1 is MNHNY and CDR2 SVGAGI (reference sequence). The ends were cut back, 6 bases at V and 1 base at J, with 7 bases in the middle. The CDR3 is 13 residues long. This CDR3 is CASSLISNQPQHF. Here the CDR3 DNA reads TGTGCCAGCAGCCTCATAAGCAATCAGCCCCAGCATTTT.

J is TRBJ2-1 and V is TRBV4-3, with 9 positions matching TRBD2. The V and J ends lost 4 bases and 8 bases, in that order; junction bases with no gene match: 12. The V gene's germline CDR1 is LGHNA and CDR2 YSLEER. The CDR3 totals 16 residues. The CDR3: CASSRTGRGRADEQFF. The CDR3 nucleotides read TGCGCCAGCAGCCGGACGGGTCGCGGGAGGGCGGATGAGCAGTTCTTC.

The rearrangement links TRBV5-1 to TRBJ2-3; D uncertain. The germline gives CDR1 SGHRS, CDR2 YFSETQ. The CDR3 contains 12 residues. V lost 0 bases and J lost 6, with 5 bases in between. The CDR3 is CASSLEGDTQYF. CDR3 in DNA: TGCGCCAGCAGCTTGGAAGGGGATACGCAGTATTTT.

The V and J genes are TRBV4-3 and TRBJ2-7; 9 nucleotides agree with TRBD2. After removal of 0 bases from V and 6 bases from J, the junction contained 12 bases not matched to a gene. CDR1 and CDR2 (germline): LGHNA, YSLEER. The CDR3 runs 17 residues. CDR3 in amino acids: CASSQEFLLAGVGEQYF. The CDR3 region has the DNA TGCGCCAGCAGCCAAGAATTCCTACTAGCGGGTGTAGGCGAGCAGTACTTC.

V gene TRBV7-3 combines with J gene TRBJ1-6; no clear D. CDR3 length: 14 residues. With 3 bases removed from V and 6 bases from J, the gap between germline ends came to 9 bases. The germline V gene has CDR1 SGHTA and CDR2 FQGTGA. The CDR3 DNA reads TGTGCCAGCAGCTTGCGGGGAGGTAATTCACCCCTCCACTTT. Residues: CASSLRGGNSPLHF.

The chain couples TRBV2 to TRBJ1-2, with D tentatively TRBD1 (5 bases). Trimming took 4 bases from V and 8 from J, leaving 8 bases between them. The CDR3 is made up of 11 amino acids. Germline assignment: CDR1 SNHLY and CDR2 FYNNEI. CDR3 protein: CASSARVGYTF. CDR3 DNA: TGTGCCAGCAGTGCCAGGGTCGGCTACACCTTC.